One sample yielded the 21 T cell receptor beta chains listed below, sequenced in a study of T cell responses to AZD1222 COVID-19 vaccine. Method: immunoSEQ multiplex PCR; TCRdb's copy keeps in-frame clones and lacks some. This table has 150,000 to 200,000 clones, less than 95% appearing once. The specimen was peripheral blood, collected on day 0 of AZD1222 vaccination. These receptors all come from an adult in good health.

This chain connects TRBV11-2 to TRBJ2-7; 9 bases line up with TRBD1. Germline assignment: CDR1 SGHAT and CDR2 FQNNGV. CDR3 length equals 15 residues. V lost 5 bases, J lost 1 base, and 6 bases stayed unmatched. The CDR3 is CASSPTGTGSYEQYF. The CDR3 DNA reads TGTGCCAGCAGCCCTACCGGGACAGGGTCCTACGAGCAGTACTTC.

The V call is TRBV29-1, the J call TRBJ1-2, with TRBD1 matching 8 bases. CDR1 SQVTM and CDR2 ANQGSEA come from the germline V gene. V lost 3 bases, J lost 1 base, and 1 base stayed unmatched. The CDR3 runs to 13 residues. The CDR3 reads CSVEGQDNYGYTF. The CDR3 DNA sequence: TGCAGCGTTGAGGGACAGGATAACTATGGCTACACCTTC.

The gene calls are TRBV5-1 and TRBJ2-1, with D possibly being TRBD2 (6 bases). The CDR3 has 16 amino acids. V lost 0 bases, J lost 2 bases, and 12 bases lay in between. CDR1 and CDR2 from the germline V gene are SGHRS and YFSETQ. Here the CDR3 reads CASSLEGGKAYNEQFF. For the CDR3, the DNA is TGCGCCAGCAGCTTGGAGGGAGGTAAGGCCTACAATGAGCAGTTCTTC.

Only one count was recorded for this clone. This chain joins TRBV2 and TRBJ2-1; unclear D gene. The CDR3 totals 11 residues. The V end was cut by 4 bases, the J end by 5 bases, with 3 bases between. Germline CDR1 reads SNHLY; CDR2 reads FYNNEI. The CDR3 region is CASSGHNEQFF. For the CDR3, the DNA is TGTGCCAGCAGTGGGCACAATGAGCAGTTCTTC.

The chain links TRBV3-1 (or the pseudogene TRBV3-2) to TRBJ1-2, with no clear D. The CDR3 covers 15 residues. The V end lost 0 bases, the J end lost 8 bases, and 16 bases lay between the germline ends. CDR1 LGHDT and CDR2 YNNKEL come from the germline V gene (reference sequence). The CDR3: CASSQDPRARWGYTF. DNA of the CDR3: TGTGCCAGCAGCCAAGATCCCCGGGCCCGGTGGGGCTACACCTTC.

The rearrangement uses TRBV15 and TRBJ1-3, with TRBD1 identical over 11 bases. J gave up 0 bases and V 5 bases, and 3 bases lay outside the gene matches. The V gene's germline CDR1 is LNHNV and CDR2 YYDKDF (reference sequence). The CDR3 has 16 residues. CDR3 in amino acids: CATSGTGGFSGNTIYF. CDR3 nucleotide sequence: TGTGCCACCAGCGGGACAGGGGGATTCTCTGGAAACACCATATATTTT.

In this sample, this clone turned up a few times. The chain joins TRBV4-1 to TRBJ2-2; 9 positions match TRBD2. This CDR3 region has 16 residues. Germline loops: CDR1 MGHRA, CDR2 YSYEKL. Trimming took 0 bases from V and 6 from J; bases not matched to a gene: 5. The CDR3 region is CASSQELAGSAGELFF. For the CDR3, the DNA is TGCGCCAGCAGCCAAGAGCTAGCGGGAAGTGCCGGGGAGCTGTTTTTT.

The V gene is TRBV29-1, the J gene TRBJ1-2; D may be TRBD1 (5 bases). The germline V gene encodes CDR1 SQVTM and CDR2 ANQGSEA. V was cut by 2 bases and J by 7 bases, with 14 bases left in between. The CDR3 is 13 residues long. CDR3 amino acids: CSVEFGGTRGYTF. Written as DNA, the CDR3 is TGCAGCGTTGAATTCGGAGGGACCCGTGGCTACACCTTC.

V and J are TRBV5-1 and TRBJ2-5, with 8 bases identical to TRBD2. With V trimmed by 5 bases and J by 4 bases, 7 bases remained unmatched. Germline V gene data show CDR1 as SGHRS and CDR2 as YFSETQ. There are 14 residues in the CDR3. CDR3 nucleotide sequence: TGCGCCAGCAGATCAGGGAGCGGGAGAGAGACCCAGTACTTC. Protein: CASRSGSGRETQYF.

CDR3 in DNA: TGTGCCAGCGCCCCGGACAGGGGGGATTACGAGCAGTACTTC. This gives the protein CASAPDRGDYEQYF. This chain links TRBV19 with TRBJ2-7; 10 bases line up with TRBD1. The germline CDR1 and CDR2 sequences are LNHDA and SQIVND (reference sequence). V was clipped by 9 bases and J by 4 bases; unmatched bases: 9. This CDR3 has 14 residues.

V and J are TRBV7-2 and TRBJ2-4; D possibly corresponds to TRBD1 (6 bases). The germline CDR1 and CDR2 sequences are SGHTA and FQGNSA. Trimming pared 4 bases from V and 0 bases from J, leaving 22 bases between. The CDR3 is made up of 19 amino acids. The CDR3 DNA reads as TGTGCCAGCAGCTACAGGGTGGAATTGATCGAGTCAGCCAAAAACATTCAGTACTTC. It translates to CASSYRVELIESAKNIQYF. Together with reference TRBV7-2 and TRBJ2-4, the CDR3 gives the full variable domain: GAGVSQSPSNKVTEKGKDVELRCDPISGHTALYWYRQSLGQGLEFLIYFQGNSAPDKSGLPSDRFSAERTGGSVSTLTIQRTQQEDSAVYLCASSYRVELIESAKNIQYFGAGTRLSVL.

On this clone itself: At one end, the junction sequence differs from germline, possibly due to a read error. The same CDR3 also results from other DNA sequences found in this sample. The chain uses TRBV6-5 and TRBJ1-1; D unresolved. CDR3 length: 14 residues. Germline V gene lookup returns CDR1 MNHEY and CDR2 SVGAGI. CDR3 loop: CASSLNGINTEAFF. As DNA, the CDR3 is TGTGCCAGCAGTTTGAACGGTATTAACACTGAAGCTTTTTTT.

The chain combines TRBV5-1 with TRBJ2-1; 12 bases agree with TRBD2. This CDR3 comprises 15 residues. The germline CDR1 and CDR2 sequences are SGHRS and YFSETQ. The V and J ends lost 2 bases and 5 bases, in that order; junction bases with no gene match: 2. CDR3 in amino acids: CASSFTSGGHNEQFF. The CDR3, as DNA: TGCGCCAGCAGCTTTACTAGCGGGGGGCACAATGAGCAGTTCTTC.

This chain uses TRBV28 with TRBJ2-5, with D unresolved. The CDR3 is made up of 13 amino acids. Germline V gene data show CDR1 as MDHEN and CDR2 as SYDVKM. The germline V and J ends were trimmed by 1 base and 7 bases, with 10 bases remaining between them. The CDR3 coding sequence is TGTGCCAGCAGTTTATCGAGGAGTGGGACCCAGTACTTC. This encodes CASSLSRSGTQYF.

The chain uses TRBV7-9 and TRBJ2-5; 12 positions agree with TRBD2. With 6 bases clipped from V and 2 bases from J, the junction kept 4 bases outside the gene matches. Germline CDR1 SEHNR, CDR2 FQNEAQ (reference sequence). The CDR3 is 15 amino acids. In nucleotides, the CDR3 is TGTGCCAGCAGGCGTCTAGCGGGAGGGCAAGAGACCCAGTACTTC. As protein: CASRRLAGGQETQYF.

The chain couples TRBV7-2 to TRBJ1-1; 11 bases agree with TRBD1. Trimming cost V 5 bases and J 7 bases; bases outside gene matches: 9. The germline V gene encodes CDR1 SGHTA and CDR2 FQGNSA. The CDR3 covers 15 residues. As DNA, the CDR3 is TGTGCCAGCAGCCCTAGCAGGGACAGGGGGTATGAAGCTTTCTTT. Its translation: CASSPSRDRGYEAFF.

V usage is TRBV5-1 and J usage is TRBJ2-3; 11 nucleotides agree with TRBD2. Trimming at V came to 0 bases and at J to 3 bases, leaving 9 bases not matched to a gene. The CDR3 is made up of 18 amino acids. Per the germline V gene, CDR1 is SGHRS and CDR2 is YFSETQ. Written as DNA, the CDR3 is TGCGCCAGCAGCTTGGGCCCACTAGCGGGAGTTAGGACAGATACGCAGTATTTT. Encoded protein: CASSLGPLAGVRTDTQYF. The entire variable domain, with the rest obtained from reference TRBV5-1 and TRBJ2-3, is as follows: KAGVTQTPRYLIKTRGQQVTLSCSPISGHRSVSWYQQTPGQGLQFLFEYFSETQRNKGNFPGRFSGRQFSNSRSEMNVSTLELGDSALYLCASSLGPLAGVRTDTQYFGPGTRLTVL.

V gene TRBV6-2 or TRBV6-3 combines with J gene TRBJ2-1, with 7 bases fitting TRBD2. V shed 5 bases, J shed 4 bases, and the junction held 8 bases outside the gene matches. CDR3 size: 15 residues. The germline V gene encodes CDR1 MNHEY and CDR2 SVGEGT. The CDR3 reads CASSPRLGGYNEQFF. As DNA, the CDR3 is TGTGCCAGCAGTCCCCGACTCGGGGGGTACAATGAGCAGTTCTTC.

The CDR3 DNA is TGTGCCAGCGGAAGAGGTTCTGGGGAGCAGTACTTC. Protein sequence: CASGRGSGEQYF. This sequence joins TRBV6-5 and TRBJ2-7; D is unclear. V was pared by 8 bases and J by 7 bases, with 15 bases between. The length of the CDR3 is 12 residues. Germline V lookup: CDR1 MNHEY, CDR2 SVGAGI.

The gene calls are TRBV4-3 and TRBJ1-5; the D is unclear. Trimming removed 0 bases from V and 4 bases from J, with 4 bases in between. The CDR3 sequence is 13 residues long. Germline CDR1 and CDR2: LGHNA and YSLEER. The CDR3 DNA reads TGCGCCAGCAGCCAAGACCGTAATCAGCCCCAGCATTTT. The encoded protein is CASSQDRNQPQHF.

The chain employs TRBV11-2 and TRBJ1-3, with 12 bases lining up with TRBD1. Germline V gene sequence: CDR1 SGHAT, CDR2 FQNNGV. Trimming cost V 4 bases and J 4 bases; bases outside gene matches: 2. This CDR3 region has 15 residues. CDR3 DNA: TGTGCCAGCAGCTGGGACAGGGGGCCAGGAAACACCATATATTTT. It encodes CASSWDRGPGNTIYF.